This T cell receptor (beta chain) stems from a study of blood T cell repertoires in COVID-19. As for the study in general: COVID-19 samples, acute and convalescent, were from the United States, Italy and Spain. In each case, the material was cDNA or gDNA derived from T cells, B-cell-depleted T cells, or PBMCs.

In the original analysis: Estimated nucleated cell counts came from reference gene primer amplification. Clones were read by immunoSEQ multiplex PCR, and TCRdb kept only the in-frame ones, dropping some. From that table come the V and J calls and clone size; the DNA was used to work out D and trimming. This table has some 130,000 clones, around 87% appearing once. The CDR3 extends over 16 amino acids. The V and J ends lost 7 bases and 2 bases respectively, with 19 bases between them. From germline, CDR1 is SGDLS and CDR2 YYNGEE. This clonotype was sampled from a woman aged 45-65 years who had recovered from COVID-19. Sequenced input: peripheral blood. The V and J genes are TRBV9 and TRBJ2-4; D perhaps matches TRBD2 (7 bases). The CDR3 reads CASAVGGGLTKNIQYF. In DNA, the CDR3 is TGTGCCAGCGCCGTGGGCGGGGGCCTAACCAAAAACATTCAGTACTTC.